The 31 T cell receptor beta chains below all came from one sample that was sequenced in a study of blood T cell repertoires in COVID-19. Some clones are missing from TCRdb's copy, which holds only in-frame ones; the method was immunoSEQ multiplex PCR. This table holds 30,000 to 40,000 clones, 80% found once. The sample comprised peripheral blood. Every receptor here comes from an elderly man with acute or convalescent COVID-19.

This rearrangement joins TRBV14 to TRBJ1-5; D gene uncertain. Germline values: CDR1 SGHDN, CDR2 FVKESK. The CDR3 extends over 13 amino acids. V was shortened by 2 bases and J by 4 bases, with 6 bases between the two germline ends. CDR3 nucleotide sequence: TGTGCCAGCAGCCAACAGATGAATCAGCCCCAGCATTTT. This encodes CASSQQMNQPQHF.

V and J are TRBV7-9 and TRBJ1-1; D may be TRBD1 (5 bases). The V gene's germline CDR1 is SEHNR and CDR2 FQNEAQ (reference sequence). V gave up 6 bases and J gave up 10 bases, with 15 bases separating them. The CDR3 has 12 residues. The CDR3 spells CASRRPRVPAFF. As DNA, the CDR3 is TGTGCCAGCAGACGGCCCAGGGTACCAGCTTTCTTT.

In this sample, this clone turned up once. CDR3 loop: CASSLANSGKETQYF. The CDR3 DNA reads TGTGCCAGCAGCTTAGCAAACAGTGGTAAAGAGACCCAGTACTTC. The rearrangement uses TRBV11-2 and TRBJ2-5; D is ambiguous. The CDR3 has 15 amino acids. Trimming removed 1 base from V and 3 bases from J, with 12 bases in between. CDR1 and CDR2 from the germline V gene are SGHAT and FQNNGV.

Notes on this clone: One end of the junction fails to match germline, which may point to a read error. The chain employs TRBV3-1 (or the pseudogene TRBV3-2) and TRBJ2-3; a weak D match, TRBD2 (6 bases). The CDR3 sequence is 15 residues long. The V gene's germline CDR1 is LGHDT and CDR2 YNNKEL (reference sequence). CDR3 sequence reads: CASSQGNSGTPKSNF. DNA of the CDR3: TGTGCCAGCAGCCAAGGGAATTCCGGGACTCCCAAGTCGAATTTT.

V and J are TRBV12-3 or TRBV12-4 and TRBJ1-5, with D unresolved. The CDR3 covers 13 residues. Trimming stripped 1 base from V and 6 bases from J, with 7 bases between. The CDR3 reads CASSLGQSQPQHF. CDR3 sequence (DNA): TGTGCCAGCAGTTTAGGGCAAAGTCAGCCCCAGCATTTT.

V is TRBV7-2 and J is TRBJ2-7; 10 nucleotides match TRBD2. The germline CDR1 and CDR2 sequences are SGHTA and FQGNSA. There are 14 residues in the CDR3. Germline trimming cut 5 bases from V and 3 bases from J; bases unmatched to any gene: 4. The CDR3 sequence: CASSNVAGGYEQYF. The DNA of the CDR3 is TGTGCCAGCAGCAACGTAGCGGGGGGCTACGAGCAGTACTTC.

V and J are TRBV28 and TRBJ2-7, with 7 bases lining up with TRBD2. The germline gives CDR1 MDHEN, CDR2 SYDVKM. With V trimmed by 4 bases and J by 2 bases, 14 bases remained unmatched. There are 17 residues in the CDR3. In DNA, the CDR3 is TGTGCCAGCAGTTCATCTTTATTCGGGGGGACTACCTACGAGCAGTACTTC. This sequence encodes CASSSSLFGGTTYEQYF.

The V gene is TRBV6-5, the J gene TRBJ1-1, with a tentative D call TRBD1 (5 bases). V lost 6 bases to trimming and J lost 4 bases, with 12 bases between them. CDR3 length: 13 residues. Per the germline V gene, CDR1 is MNHEY and CDR2 is SVGAGI. The CDR3 protein is CASRYRGVTEAFF. CDR3 DNA sequence: TGTGCCAGCAGATACCGGGGGGTCACTGAAGCTTTCTTT.

The rearrangement joins TRBV6-5 to TRBJ1-6; 8 nucleotides align to TRBD1. This CDR3 is built from 14 residues. V dropped 5 bases and J dropped 8; count of bases not matched to a gene: 5. The V gene's germline CDR1 is MNHEY and CDR2 SVGAGI. The CDR3 is CASSRTGRDSPLHF. The DNA of the CDR3 is TGTGCCAGCAGTCGGACAGGGAGGGATTCACCCCTCCACTTT.

V gene TRBV30 combines with J gene TRBJ2-5; TRBD2 agrees at 7 bases. The V gene's germline CDR1 is GTSNPN and CDR2 SVGIG (reference sequence). Unmatched junction bases numbered 7, after V lost 7 bases and J lost 2 bases. The CDR3 extends over 13 amino acids. This CDR3 is CASARGGQETQYF. CDR3 bases: TGTGCCTCGGCACGGGGAGGGCAAGAGACCCAGTACTTC.

The chain is built from TRBV5-4 and TRBJ2-7; 8 positions match TRBD2. The V and J ends lost 6 bases and 2 bases, in that order; junction bases with no gene match: 10. Germline assignment: CDR1 SGHNT and CDR2 YYREEE (reference sequence). This CDR3 contains 15 residues. The CDR3 loop reads CASTPAFSGAYEQYF. The CDR3, as DNA: TGTGCCAGCACCCCAGCTTTTAGCGGGGCCTACGAGCAGTACTTC.

The chain recombines TRBV6-2 or TRBV6-3 with TRBJ2-7, with 10 bases aligning to TRBD2. Trimming cost V 2 bases and J 4 bases; bases outside gene matches: 5. The CDR3 has 15 residues. Germline V gene lookup returns CDR1 MNHEY and CDR2 SVGEGT. The CDR3 protein is CASSYNPSGSYEQYF. The CDR3 DNA is TGTGCCAGCAGTTACAATCCTAGCGGGAGTTACGAGCAGTACTTC.

The V gene is TRBV5-4, the J gene TRBJ2-3, with D possibly matching TRBD1 (5 bases). CDR1 and CDR2 (germline): SGHNT, YYREEE (reference sequence). The CDR3 contains 16 residues. V shed 4 bases and J shed 1 base, with 16 bases lying between them. The CDR3 protein is CASSLPQGSGTDTQYF. Here the CDR3 DNA reads TGTGCCAGCAGCCTACCCCAGGGATCCGGCACAGATACGCAGTATTTT.

V and J are TRBV7-2 and TRBJ2-7, with 7 bases identical to TRBD2. Looked up from germline, CDR1 is SGHTA and CDR2 is FQGNSA. The ends lost 5 bases at V and 3 bases at J; junction bases unmatched: 13. The CDR3 is made up of 16 amino acids. CDR3 sequence reads: CASSPDSAGTYYEQYF. Written as DNA, the CDR3 is TGTGCCAGCAGCCCAGACTCAGCGGGAACCTACTACGAGCAGTACTTC.

The DNA of the CDR3 is TGTGCCAGCAGTCGTGACAGAGGGGGATATAGCAATCAGCCCCAGCATTTT. It encodes CASSRDRGGYSNQPQHF. The V and J genes are TRBV28 and TRBJ1-5; possibly TRBD1 for D (6 bases). Germline lookup yields CDR1 MDHEN and CDR2 SYDVKM. This CDR3 comprises 17 residues. V was pared by 5 bases and J by 0 bases, with 17 bases between.

This CDR3 is CASSEGTGLGSPLHF. DNA for the CDR3: TGTGCCAGCAGTGAAGGGACAGGGCTGGGATCACCCCTCCACTTT. This chain links TRBV2 with TRBJ1-6, with TRBD1 matching over 8 bases. Per the germline V gene, CDR1 is SNHLY and CDR2 is FYNNEI. V dropped 1 base and J dropped 10; count of bases not matched to a gene: 6. This CDR3 is built from 15 residues. Full variable domain (remainder filled in from reference TRBV2 and TRBJ1-6): EPEVTQTPSHQVTQMGQEVILRCVPISNHLYFYWYRQILGQKVEFLVSFYNNEISEKSEIFDDQFSVERPDGSNFTLKIRSTKLEDSAMYFCASSEGTGLGSPLHFGNGTRLTVT.

The V gene is TRBV4-1, the J gene TRBJ2-7, with D maybe TRBD1 (6 bases). CDR1 and CDR2 from the germline V gene are MGHRA and YSYEKL. CDR3 length equals 16 residues. V was trimmed by 2 bases and J by 4 bases, leaving 18 bases between them. As DNA, the CDR3 is TGCGCCAGCAGCCAACGAACCGGGACACCTTATTACGAGCAGTACTTC. It translates to CASSQRTGTPYYEQYF.

The chain joins TRBV4-3 to TRBJ1-2; 10 bases map to TRBD1. V trimming: 4 bases; J trimming: 3 bases; junction bases outside the gene matches: 8. The CDR3 is made up of 16 amino acids. CDR1 and CDR2 (germline): LGHNA, YSLEER. The CDR3, as DNA: TGCGCCAGCAGCCCCGTGACAGGGGGCGGAGACTATGGCTACACCTTC. This encodes CASSPVTGGGDYGYTF.

V usage is TRBV4-2 and J usage is TRBJ2-7; D remains unclear. The CDR3 is 16 residues long. Germline lookup yields CDR1 LGHNA and CDR2 YNFKEQ. V was shortened by 0 bases and J by 0 bases, with 12 bases between the two germline ends. The CDR3 loop reads CASSQESRVPSYEQYF. Here the CDR3 DNA reads TGTGCCAGCAGCCAAGAAAGTCGAGTCCCCTCCTACGAGCAGTACTTC.

V is TRBV29-1 and J is TRBJ2-7; 14 nucleotides agree with TRBD2. Germline CDR1 SQVTM, CDR2 ANQGSEA. The CDR3 covers 17 residues. The trim removed 6 bases at V and 5 bases at J, leaving 15 bases unmatched. In DNA form, the CDR3 reads TGCAGCGTGAGAGGCGGACCGACTAGCGGGAGGGCGGACGAGCAGTACTTC. Amino acids: CSVRGGPTSGRADEQYF.

This chain connects TRBV6-5 to TRBJ2-7, with TRBD2 identical over 8 bases. Germline CDR1 reads MNHEY; CDR2 reads SVGAGI. Trimming removed 4 bases from V and 6 bases from J; junction bases left unmatched: 5. The CDR3 runs to 13 residues. For the CDR3, the DNA is TGTGCCAGCAGTTTCGGACTAGCCGGCGAGCAGTACTTC. This codes for CASSFGLAGEQYF.

The CDR3 DNA sequence: TGTGCCAGTAGTGACGACAGGAGGTACGAGCAGTACTTC. It yields the protein CASSDDRRYEQYF. This chain uses TRBV19 with TRBJ2-7; D might be TRBD1 (6 bases). CDR3 length: 13 residues. Germline V gives CDR1 LNHDA, CDR2 SQIVND (reference sequence). Trimming removed 5 bases from V and 4 bases from J, with 12 bases in between.

This clone has a handful of counts. The CDR3 nucleotides are TGTGCCAGCAGCCGGGACAACTACGAGCAGTACTTC. This translates into CASSRDNYEQYF. The rearrangement joins TRBV6-2 or TRBV6-3 to TRBJ2-7; TRBD1 is a possible D gene (6 bases). Germline V gene lookup returns CDR1 MNHEY and CDR2 SVGEGT. Trimming took off 6 bases at V and 3 bases at J, with 9 bases between the two ends. The CDR3 is made up of 12 amino acids.

This chain connects TRBV30 to TRBJ1-6; TRBD1 matches 10 bases. The CDR3 is made up of 18 amino acids. Germline values: CDR1 GTSNPN, CDR2 SVGIG (reference sequence). Trimming at V came to 1 base and at J to 6 bases, leaving 12 bases not matched to a gene. The CDR3 here is CAWSGDTSWDRGNSPLHF. DNA of the CDR3: TGTGCCTGGAGTGGCGACACCTCGTGGGACAGGGGTAATTCACCCCTCCACTTT.

This CDR3 is CASSSSRTGRGMQYF. The CDR3 DNA follows: TGTGCCAGCAGCTCGTCCCGGACAGGGAGAGGGATGCAGTACTTC. This chain links TRBV7-8 with TRBJ2-7; 8 nucleotides line up with TRBD1. This CDR3 has 15 residues. J lost 9 bases, V lost 4 bases, and 14 bases had no gene match. Germline V gene lookup returns CDR1 SGHVS and CDR2 FQNEAQ.

This clone showed up just once. Written as DNA, the CDR3 is TGCGCCAGCAGCCCGGGGGGGGGCGGAAAGTACGAGCAGTACTTC. It encodes CASSPGGGGKYEQYF. J is TRBJ2-7 and V is TRBV5-1, with 8 bases identical to TRBD2. The ends lost 4 bases at V and 4 bases at J; junction bases unmatched: 10. The length of the CDR3 is 15 residues. Germline values: CDR1 SGHRS, CDR2 YFSETQ.

The rearrangement uses TRBV7-9 and TRBJ2-3; 11 nucleotides line up with TRBD2. Germline lookup yields CDR1 SEHNR and CDR2 FQNEAQ (reference sequence). J gave up 4 bases and V 7 bases, and 7 bases lay outside the gene matches. This CDR3 has 15 amino acids. The CDR3 DNA follows: TGTGCCAGCACCAAAACTAGCGGGAGTCCAGATACGCAGTATTTT. This gives the protein CASTKTSGSPDTQYF.

The chain employs TRBV9 and TRBJ2-2; D is unresolved. Germline V gene sequence: CDR1 SGDLS, CDR2 YYNGEE. The CDR3 spans 17 residues. V lost 0 bases and J 1 base, leaving 13 bases between the germline ends. This CDR3 reads CASSVADASLNTGELFF. The CDR3 nucleotides read TGTGCCAGCAGCGTAGCTGATGCGTCACTGAACACCGGGGAGCTGTTTTTT.

The gene calls are TRBV4-3 and TRBJ2-3; a possible D gene is TRBD1 (5 bases). Germline CDR1 is LGHNA and CDR2 is YSLEER. The V and J ends lost 0 bases and 2 bases respectively, with 6 bases between them. This CDR3 contains 14 residues. The CDR3 DNA follows: TGCGCCAGCAGCCAAGACAGGGCCACAGATACGCAGTATTTT. Protein product: CASSQDRATDTQYF.

In this sample, this clone turned up once. This rearrangement joins TRBV7-2 to TRBJ1-1; 7 bases map to TRBD1. The V gene end was trimmed by 5 bases and the J gene end by 2 bases; junction bases not matched to a gene: 5. This CDR3 is built from 14 residues. Germline-derived CDR1 and CDR2 are SGHTA and FQGNSA. CDR3 coding DNA: TGTGCCAGCAGCACCGGGACAGCTAACACTGAAGCTTTCTTT. Translation: CASSTGTANTEAFF. Full variable domain (missing parts from reference TRBV7-2 and TRBJ1-1): GAGVSQSPSNKVTEKGKDVELRCDPISGHTALYWYRQSLGQGLEFLIYFQGNSAPDKSGLPSDRFSAERTGGSVSTLTIQRTQQEDSAVYLCASSTGTANTEAFFGQGTRLTVV.

The chain is built from TRBV4-1 and TRBJ2-6; D perhaps matches TRBD1 (6 bases). The V gene's germline CDR1 is MGHRA and CDR2 YSYEKL. The CDR3 is made up of 18 amino acids. V was clipped by 1 base and J by 2 bases, with 15 bases between them. The CDR3 reads CASSQGPTGSAGANVLTF. For the CDR3, the DNA is TGCGCCAGCAGCCAAGGCCCTACAGGGTCAGCTGGGGCCAACGTCCTGACTTTC.